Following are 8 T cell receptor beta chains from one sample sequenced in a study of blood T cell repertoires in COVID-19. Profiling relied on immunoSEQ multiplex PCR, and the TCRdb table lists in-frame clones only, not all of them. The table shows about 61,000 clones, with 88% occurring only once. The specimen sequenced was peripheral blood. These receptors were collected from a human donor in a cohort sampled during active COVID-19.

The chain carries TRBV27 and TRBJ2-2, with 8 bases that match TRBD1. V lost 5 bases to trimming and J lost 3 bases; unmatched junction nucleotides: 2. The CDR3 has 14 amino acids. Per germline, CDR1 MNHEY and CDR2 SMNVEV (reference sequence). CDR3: CASSPGQDTGELFF. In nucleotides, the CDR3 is TGTGCCAGCAGTCCGGGACAGGACACCGGGGAGCTGTTTTTT.

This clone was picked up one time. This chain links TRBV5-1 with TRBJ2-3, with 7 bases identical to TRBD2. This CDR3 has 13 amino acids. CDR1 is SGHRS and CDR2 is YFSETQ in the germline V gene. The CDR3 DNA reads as TGCGCAGCGGGACGGACTTTCACAGATACGCAGTATTTT. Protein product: CAAGRTFTDTQYF. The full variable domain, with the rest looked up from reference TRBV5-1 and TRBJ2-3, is KAGVTQTPRYLIKTRGQQVTLSCSPISGHRSVSWYQQTPGQGLQFLFEYFSETQRNKGNFPGRFSGRQFSNSRSEMNVSTLELGDSALYLCAAGRTFTDTQYFGPGTRLTVL.

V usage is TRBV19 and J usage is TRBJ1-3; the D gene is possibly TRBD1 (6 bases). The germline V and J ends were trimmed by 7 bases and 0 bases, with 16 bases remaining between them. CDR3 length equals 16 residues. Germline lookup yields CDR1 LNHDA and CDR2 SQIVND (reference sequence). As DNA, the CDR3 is TGTGCCAGTAACCTCGCGACCAGGGGCTCTGGAAACACCATATATTTT. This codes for CASNLATRGSGNTIYF.

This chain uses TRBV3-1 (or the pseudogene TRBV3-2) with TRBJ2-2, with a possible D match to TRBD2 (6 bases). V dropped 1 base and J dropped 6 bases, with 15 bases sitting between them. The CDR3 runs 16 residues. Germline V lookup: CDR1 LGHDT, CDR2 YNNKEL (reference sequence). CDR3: CASSQGEAPRPGELFF. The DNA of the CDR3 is TGTGCCAGCAGCCAAGGGGAGGCCCCCAGGCCCGGGGAGCTGTTTTTT.

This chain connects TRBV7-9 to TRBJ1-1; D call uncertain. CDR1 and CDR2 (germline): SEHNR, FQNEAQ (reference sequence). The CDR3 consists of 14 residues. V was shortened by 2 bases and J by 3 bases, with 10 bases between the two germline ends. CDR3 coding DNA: TGTGCCAGCAGCTTAAGTCTATATCACACTGAAGCTTTCTTT. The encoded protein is CASSLSLYHTEAFF.

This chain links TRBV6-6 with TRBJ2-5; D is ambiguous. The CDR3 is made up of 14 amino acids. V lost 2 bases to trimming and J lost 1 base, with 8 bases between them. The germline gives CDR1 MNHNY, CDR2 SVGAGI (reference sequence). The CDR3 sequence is CASSYEQSQETQYF. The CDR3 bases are TGTGCCAGCAGTTACGAACAGTCCCAAGAGACCCAGTACTTC.

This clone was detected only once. CDR3 loop: CASSIGGTSYEQYF. The CDR3 nucleotides read TGTGCCAGCAGTATCGGCGGGACCTCCTACGAGCAGTACTTC. This rearrangement joins TRBV6-5 to TRBJ2-7; maybe TRBD2 (6 bases). The CDR3 has 14 residues. The ends were cut back, 5 bases at V and 0 bases at J, with 11 bases in the middle. Per germline, CDR1 MNHEY and CDR2 SVGAGI.

CDR3 sequence reads: CASSSNSNQPQHF. Written as DNA, the CDR3 is TGTGCCAGCAGTTCCAATAGCAATCAGCCCCAGCATTTT. J is TRBJ1-5 and V is TRBV6-6; D is unclear. Germline V gene data show CDR1 as MNHNY and CDR2 as SVGAGI (reference sequence). The V and J ends lost 4 bases and 0 bases respectively, with 4 bases between them. The CDR3 has 13 residues.